The clone carrying this T cell receptor (beta chain) was recorded a few times. The data belong to a study of blood T cell repertoires in COVID-19. Study-wide background: COVID-19 samples from acute and convalescent phases originated in the United States, Italy and Spain. The cDNA or gDNA used as material had been derived from T cells, B-cell-depleted T cells, or PBMCs.

In the study's own analysis: Scientists estimated how many nucleated cells there were by amplifying reference gene primers. The data were produced by immunoSEQ multiplex PCR, yet TCRdb's version contains in-frame clones alone and is incomplete. V and J calls plus clone size are reproduced from that table; the DNA served to infer D and trimming. Of hundreds of thousands of clones in the sample, under 90% were seen once. The TCR comes from a man aged 45-65 years with acute or convalescent COVID-19. Sequenced sample: peripheral blood.

The CDR3 sequence: CASSYSGQSGNTIYF. Here the CDR3 DNA reads TGTGCCAGCAGTTACTCGGGGCAGTCTGGAAACACCATATATTTT. The J gene is TRBJ1-3, the V gene TRBV6-5; the D gene is possibly TRBD1 (5 bases). There are 15 residues in the CDR3. Germline CDR1 and CDR2: MNHEY and SVGAGI. V lost 0 bases, J lost 1 base, and 7 bases lay in between.